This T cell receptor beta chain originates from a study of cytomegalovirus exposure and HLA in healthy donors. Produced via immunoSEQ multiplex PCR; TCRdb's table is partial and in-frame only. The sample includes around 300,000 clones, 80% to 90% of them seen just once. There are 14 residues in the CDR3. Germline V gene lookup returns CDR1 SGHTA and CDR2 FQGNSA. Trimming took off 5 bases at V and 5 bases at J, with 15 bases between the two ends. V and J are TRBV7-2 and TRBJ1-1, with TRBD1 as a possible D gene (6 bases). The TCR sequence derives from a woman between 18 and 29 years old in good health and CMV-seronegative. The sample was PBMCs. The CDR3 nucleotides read TGTGCCAGCAGCCTCGGGGGGGCCCGGACTGAAGCTTTCTTT. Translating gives CASSLGGARTEAFF.